These T cell receptor beta chains were read from a single sample in a study of cytomegalovirus exposure and HLA in healthy donors. Clones were sequenced by immunoSEQ multiplex PCR, and TCRdb holds only the in-frame ones, with some missing. Seen here are 150,000 to 200,000 clones, about 90% observed once, and the top ten hold around 0.21%. Sequencing used PBMCs. These receptors came from a girl less than two years old in good health and CMV-seronegative. The CDR3 runs from the conserved cysteine through the conserved F or W. The D gene is left open where the match is weak. Rows give clone size only sometimes, using once, few, many, or a class for an expanded clone.

v_call: TRBV4-3
d_call: -
clone_size: -
j_call: TRBJ2-1
cdr3_nt: TGCGCCAGCAGCCAAGATACAGGAAGAGATGAGCAGTTCTTC
cdr3_aa: CASSQDTGRDEQFF

v_call: TRBV5-1
d_call: -
clone_size: -
j_call: TRBJ2-2
cdr3_nt: TGCGCCAGCAGCCTCAACCGGGAGCGGACCGGGGAGCTGTTTTTT
cdr3_aa: CASSLNRERTGELFF

v_call: TRBV5-4
d_call: TRBD2
clone_size: -
j_call: TRBJ2-7
cdr3_nt: TGTGCCAGCAGCTCAGGACTAGCCGGAGAGGTGCAGTACTTC
cdr3_aa: CASSSGLAGEVQYF

v_call: TRBV5-1
d_call: -
clone_size: -
j_call: TRBJ2-5
cdr3_nt: TGCGCCAGCAGCTTGGACAGGTCAGTGGAGACCCAGTACTTC
cdr3_aa: CASSLDRSVETQYF

v_call: TRBV14
d_call: -
clone_size: -
j_call: TRBJ2-7
cdr3_nt: TGTGCCAGCAGCGAGATGTTATGGAGCTACGAGCAGTACTTC
cdr3_aa: CASSEMLWSYEQYF

v_call: TRBV25-1
d_call: -
clone_size: few
j_call: TRBJ1-1
cdr3_nt: TGTGCCAGCAACCGCGGGAACACTGAAGCTTTCTTT
cdr3_aa: CASNRGNTEAFF

v_call: TRBV10-1
d_call: -
clone_size: once
j_call: TRBJ2-7
cdr3_nt: TGCGCCAGCAGTGACAGGGTCTGGGGCTCCTACGAGCAGTACTTC
cdr3_aa: CASSDRVWGSYEQYF

v_call: TRBV2
d_call: -
clone_size: once
j_call: TRBJ1-5
cdr3_nt: TGTGCCAGCAGTGGGCAGGGGAGCGGTTGGAGCAATCAGCCCCAGCATTTT
cdr3_aa: CASSGQGSGWSNQPQHF

v_call: TRBV7-2
d_call: -
clone_size: -
j_call: TRBJ2-6
cdr3_nt: TGTGCCAGCAGCCCAGGGCTCTCTGGGGCCAACGTCCTGACTTTC
cdr3_aa: CASSPGLSGANVLTF

v_call: TRBV7-2
d_call: -
clone_size: -
j_call: TRBJ1-2
cdr3_nt: TGTGCCAGCGGGCCACAATTCCTTAATAAAGGCTACACCTTC
cdr3_aa: CASGPQFLNKGYTF

v_call: TRBV5-1
d_call: -
clone_size: -
j_call: TRBJ1-4
cdr3_nt: TGCGCCAGCTCAAAAGAGGCAACTAATGAAAAACTGTTTTTT
cdr3_aa: CASSKEATNEKLFF

v_call: TRBV7-8
d_call: -
clone_size: -
j_call: TRBJ2-1
cdr3_nt: TGTGCCAGCAGCTTAAGCCGAACGAGAGGGCGTAGGGATGAGCAGTTCTTC
cdr3_aa: CASSLSRTRGRRDEQFF

v_call: TRBV9
d_call: -
clone_size: -
j_call: TRBJ1-2
cdr3_nt: TGTGCCAGCAGCGTAGCACGCAGCCGGGGTGACTATGGCTACACCTTC
cdr3_aa: CASSVARSRGDYGYTF

v_call: TRBV6-1
d_call: TRBD1
clone_size: once
j_call: TRBJ2-7
cdr3_nt: TGTGCCAGCAGCGCTCAGGGGGCTGACGAGCAGTACTTC
cdr3_aa: CASSAQGADEQYF

v_call: TRBV6-1
d_call: -
clone_size: -
j_call: TRBJ2-2
cdr3_nt: TGTGCCAGCAGTGAAAAAGGGGTTGGGGCTAGGGACACCGGGGAGCTGTTTTTT
cdr3_aa: CASSEKGVGARDTGELFF

v_call: TRBV18
d_call: TRBD1
clone_size: -
j_call: TRBJ1-4
cdr3_nt: TGTGCCAGCTCACCTACAGGGGATGATGAAAAACTGTTTTTT
cdr3_aa: CASSPTGDDEKLFF

v_call: TRBV4-3
d_call: -
clone_size: -
j_call: TRBJ1-3
cdr3_nt: TGCGCCAGCAGCCAAGAACCGCACCCCAGGGGTGGAAACACCATATATTTT
cdr3_aa: CASSQEPHPRGGNTIYF

v_call: TRBV5-6
d_call: TRBD2
clone_size: -
j_call: TRBJ2-7
cdr3_nt: TGTGCCAGCAGCTTTGTTAGCGGGAGGCCAAATACCTACGAGCAGTACTTC
cdr3_aa: CASSFVSGRPNTYEQYF

v_call: TRBV5-4
d_call: -
clone_size: -
j_call: TRBJ2-1
cdr3_nt: TGTGCCAGCAGCTTGGGAATTGTCCTAGCGGAGGGGGGTGAGCAGTTCTTC
cdr3_aa: CASSLGIVLAEGGEQFF

v_call: TRBV27
d_call: -
clone_size: once
j_call: TRBJ2-5
cdr3_nt: TGTGCCAGCAGCCCTGGCGGGCATCGACGGAAGTTGAAAGAGACCCAGTACTTC
cdr3_aa: CASSPGGHRRKLKETQYF

v_call: TRBV5-6
d_call: -
clone_size: -
j_call: TRBJ1-4
cdr3_nt: TGTGCCAGCAGCTTGGCCGTAAGAGCAACTAATGAAAAACTGTTTTTT
cdr3_aa: CASSLAVRATNEKLFF

v_call: TRBV2
d_call: -
clone_size: -
j_call: TRBJ2-1
cdr3_nt: TGTGCCAGCAGTAGGCAGGTGGCCTACAATGAGCAGTTCTTC
cdr3_aa: CASSRQVAYNEQFF

v_call: TRBV18
d_call: -
clone_size: -
j_call: TRBJ1-1
cdr3_nt: TGTGCCAGCTCACCAGGCGGACAGAACACTGAAGCTTTCTTT
cdr3_aa: CASSPGGQNTEAFF

v_call: TRBV7-2
d_call: -
clone_size: -
j_call: TRBJ2-1
cdr3_nt: TGTGCCAGCAGCTTAAGGCGGGGCGAGCAGTTCTTC
cdr3_aa: CASSLRRGEQFF

v_call: TRBV7-3
d_call: -
clone_size: -
j_call: TRBJ2-3
cdr3_nt: TGTGCCAGCAGCTTAGCGTGGGGGGGCCGGGATACGCAGTATTTT
cdr3_aa: CASSLAWGGRDTQYF

v_call: TRBV7-9
d_call: TRBD2
clone_size: -
j_call: TRBJ2-1
cdr3_nt: TGTGCCAGCAGCTTAGCATCTAGCGGGAGAAGGGGTCATGAGCAGTTCTTC
cdr3_aa: CASSLASSGRRGHEQFF

v_call: TRBV5-6
d_call: TRBD1
clone_size: -
j_call: TRBJ2-6
cdr3_nt: TGTGCCAGCAGACCTACGACAGGGTTTCTTATATCTGGGGCCAACGTCCTGACTTTC
cdr3_aa: CASRPTTGFLISGANVLTF

v_call: TRBV5-1
d_call: -
clone_size: -
j_call: TRBJ1-1
cdr3_nt: TGCGCCAGCAGCTACAGGGCGAGGGACACTGAAGCTTTCTTT
cdr3_aa: CASSYRARDTEAFF

v_call: TRBV6-1
d_call: TRBD1
clone_size: -
j_call: TRBJ2-7
cdr3_nt: TGTGCCAGCAGACCCCGGGACAGGGACTACGAGCAGTACTTC
cdr3_aa: CASRPRDRDYEQYF

v_call: TRBV4-3
d_call: -
clone_size: -
j_call: TRBJ2-3
cdr3_nt: TGCGCCAGCAGCCTTATAGCTACAGATACGCAGTATTTT
cdr3_aa: CASSLIATDTQYF

v_call: TRBV10-3
d_call: -
clone_size: -
j_call: TRBJ2-7
cdr3_nt: TGTGCCATCAGCTTTGACAACCGGGAACCCTACGAGCAGTACTTC
cdr3_aa: CAISFDNREPYEQYF

v_call: TRBV14
d_call: -
clone_size: -
j_call: TRBJ1-2
cdr3_nt: TGTGCCAGCAGCCAAGGGCACTATGGCTACACCTTC
cdr3_aa: CASSQGHYGYTF

v_call: TRBV18
d_call: -
clone_size: -
j_call: TRBJ1-3
cdr3_nt: TGTGCCAGCTCACCACTAGCAGATTTCTCTGGAAACACCATATATTTT
cdr3_aa: CASSPLADFSGNTIYF

v_call: TRBV4-1
d_call: TRBD1
clone_size: once
j_call: TRBJ1-6
cdr3_nt: TGCGCCAGCAAAACACCAGGACAGGCCTTTAATTCACCCCTCCACTTT
cdr3_aa: CASKTPGQAFNSPLHF

v_call: TRBV5-1
d_call: -
clone_size: -
j_call: TRBJ2-7
cdr3_nt: TGCGCCAGCAGTTTAGGAACCCTCCGGGGGTTTTTTGAGGAGCAGTACTTC
cdr3_aa: CASSLGTLRGFFEEQYF

v_call: TRBV5-6
d_call: TRBD2
clone_size: -
j_call: TRBJ2-1
cdr3_nt: TGTGCCAGCAGCCTTAGCGGGGGAGTCTACAATGAGCAGTTCTTC
cdr3_aa: CASSLSGGVYNEQFF

v_call: TRBV5-1
d_call: -
clone_size: -
j_call: TRBJ2-2
cdr3_nt: TGCGCCAGCAGCTTAACAGGACGGAACACCGGGGAGCTGTTTTTT
cdr3_aa: CASSLTGRNTGELFF

v_call: TRBV18
d_call: -
clone_size: -
j_call: TRBJ2-3
cdr3_nt: TGTGCCAGCTCACCTCTAGTGAAAGATACGCAGTATTTT
cdr3_aa: CASSPLVKDTQYF

v_call: TRBV7-3
d_call: -
clone_size: -
j_call: TRBJ2-1
cdr3_nt: TGTGCCAGCAGCTCCCAGGGGATGTCCTACAATGAGCAGTTCTTC
cdr3_aa: CASSSQGMSYNEQFF

v_call: TRBV29-1
d_call: TRBD1
clone_size: -
j_call: TRBJ2-1
cdr3_nt: TGCAGCGTTGATGAGACAGGGGACTTCAATGAGCAGTTCTTC
cdr3_aa: CSVDETGDFNEQFF

v_call: TRBV6-1
d_call: -
clone_size: -
j_call: TRBJ1-1
cdr3_nt: TGTGCCAGCAGTGATCAGGGTAACCCTGAAGCTTTCTTT
cdr3_aa: CASSDQGNPEAFF

v_call: TRBV11-3
d_call: -
clone_size: -
j_call: TRBJ2-5
cdr3_nt: TGTGCCAGCAGCTTAGCGGCACACTATCAAGAGACCCAGTACTTC
cdr3_aa: CASSLAAHYQETQYF

v_call: TRBV5-1
d_call: -
clone_size: -
j_call: TRBJ1-2
cdr3_nt: TGCGCCAGCAGCTCATTTCGTCAGGGCGACTATGGCTACACCTTC
cdr3_aa: CASSSFRQGDYGYTF

v_call: TRBV5-5
d_call: TRBD1
clone_size: -
j_call: TRBJ1-5
cdr3_nt: TGTGCCAGCAGCTGGACAGGGGAGTTTCAGCCCCAGCATTTT
cdr3_aa: CASSWTGEFQPQHF

v_call: TRBV27
d_call: TRBD1
clone_size: -
j_call: TRBJ2-7
cdr3_nt: TGTGCCAGCAGCCAGGGGGTTTGGTCCTACGAGCAGTACTTC
cdr3_aa: CASSQGVWSYEQYF

v_call: TRBV5-4
d_call: TRBD1
clone_size: few
j_call: TRBJ2-5
cdr3_nt: TGTGCCAGCAGCTTGGTGGACAGGGGACGGGCCCAGTACTTC
cdr3_aa: CASSLVDRGRAQYF

v_call: TRBV25-1
d_call: -
clone_size: -
j_call: TRBJ2-1
cdr3_nt: TGTGCCAGCAGTGAACTCTCGAGGGAGCAGTTCTTC
cdr3_aa: CASSELSREQFF